Here is one T cell receptor (beta chain) with its context. Its antigen is currently unknown. This record comes from a study of cytomegalovirus exposure and HLA in healthy donors. Whole-study findings and limits: The study recorded more than 150 TCR beta chains that were cytomegalovirus-associated.

The PCR was carried out with 60 Vbeta primers and 13 Jbeta primers. This table comes from immunoSEQ multiplex PCR, and its TCRdb copy is limited to in-frame clones, with some not included. The table records some 180,000 clones, roughly 80% of them present only once. CDR3 length equals 15 residues. From germline, CDR1 is SGDLS and CDR2 YYNGEE. V shed 0 bases and J shed 3 bases, with 13 bases lying between them. The sequenced sample was PBMCs. J is TRBJ2-7 and V is TRBV9; weak D call: TRBD2 (6 bases). The TCR originated in a female donor in good health and CMV-seronegative. Here the CDR3 reads CASSVGAGPNYEQYF. CDR3 sequence (DNA): TGTGCCAGCAGCGTAGGCGCGGGGCCCAACTACGAGCAGTACTTC.